Presented here are 12 T cell receptor beta chains from one specimen sequenced in a study of memory CD4+ T cells and cytomegalovirus serostatus. TCRdb's table, derived via immunoSEQ multiplex PCR, lists solely in-frame clones and lacks some. The table lists 52,000 or so clones, 82% of them singletons. Single viable CD3+CD4+CD8-CD45RO+ cells were sorted as the memory CD4+ T cells. Sequences were obtained from memory CD4+ T cells from blood. Source of these receptors: an adult in good health and CMV-seronegative.

This clone was detected once. The chain links TRBV18 to TRBJ2-3, with a weak D call TRBD1 (6 bases). Trimming stripped 1 base from V and 2 bases from J, with 13 bases between. This CDR3 region has 16 residues. Germline V gene sequence: CDR1 KGHSH, CDR2 LQKENI. The CDR3 protein is CASSPRQVSLTDTQYF. CDR3 sequence (DNA): TGTGCCAGCTCACCACGACAGGTATCCCTCACAGATACGCAGTATTTT.

The chain carries TRBV5-1 and TRBJ2-7; D may be TRBD1 (5 bases). Deletions cut 4 bases from V and 3 bases from J, with 14 bases between. Looked up from germline, CDR1 is SGHRS and CDR2 is YFSETQ. This CDR3 region has 14 residues. The CDR3 DNA reads TGCGCCAGCAGCGGGTCAATCCAGGGCTACGAGCAGTACTTC. Protein product: CASSGSIQGYEQYF. Complete variable domain (other parts from reference TRBV5-1 and TRBJ2-7): KAGVTQTPRYLIKTRGQQVTLSCSPISGHRSVSWYQQTPGQGLQFLFEYFSETQRNKGNFPGRFSGRQFSNSRSEMNVSTLELGDSALYLCASSGSIQGYEQYFGPGTRLTVT.

The J gene is TRBJ1-1, the V gene TRBV10-3, with unresolved D. Germline CDR1 ENHRY, CDR2 SYGVKD. The CDR3 totals 11 residues. V lost 2 bases to trimming and J lost 8 bases, with 6 bases between them. The CDR3 region is CAISELGEAFF. The CDR3 DNA is TGTGCCATCAGTGAGCTCGGGGAAGCTTTCTTT.

The chain carries TRBV5-5 and TRBJ1-2, with D maybe TRBD1 (6 bases). V lost 1 base and J 2 bases, leaving 9 bases between the germline ends. CDR3 size: 14 residues. The germline V gene encodes CDR1 SGHKS and CDR2 YYEKEE (reference sequence). The CDR3 sequence is CASSLRDKNYGYTF. DNA of the CDR3: TGTGCCAGCAGCTTGAGGGACAAAAACTATGGCTACACCTTC.

This chain joins TRBV5-1 and TRBJ2-7; no firm D call. Per the germline V gene, CDR1 is SGHRS and CDR2 is YFSETQ. This CDR3 contains 15 residues. V shed 2 bases and J shed 0 bases, with 12 bases lying between them. The CDR3 loop is CASSFNGQFSYEQYF. The CDR3 DNA follows: TGCGCCAGCAGCTTTAATGGCCAGTTCTCCTACGAGCAGTACTTC.

The chain couples TRBV7-8 to TRBJ1-1; tentatively, D is TRBD1 (5 bases). The CDR3 loop spans 16 amino acids. Germline values: CDR1 SGHVS, CDR2 FQNEAQ. V was clipped by 3 bases and J by 4 bases, with 18 bases between them. The CDR3 sequence is CASSFAEPGAGTEAFF. As DNA, the CDR3 is TGTGCCAGCAGCTTCGCTGAACCCGGGGCGGGCACTGAAGCTTTCTTT.

V is TRBV4-2 and J is TRBJ2-7; 10 bases line up with TRBD2. Germline loops: CDR1 LGHNA, CDR2 YNFKEQ. This CDR3 contains 15 residues. The ends lost 2 bases at V and 5 bases at J; junction bases unmatched: 6. CDR3 bases: TGTGCCAGCAGCCAATCCGCTAGCGGGGGAAACGAGCAGTACTTC. Translation: CASSQSASGGNEQYF.

V and J are TRBV19 and TRBJ1-5, with 7 bases identical to TRBD1. The CDR3 sequence is 16 residues long. Germline V gene data show CDR1 as LNHDA and CDR2 as SQIVND (reference sequence). After removal of 5 bases from V and 7 bases from J, the junction contained 14 bases not matched to a gene. The CDR3 sequence: CASSLTQGSIYQPQHF. For the CDR3, the DNA is TGTGCCAGTAGTCTAACACAGGGGTCCATCTACCAGCCCCAGCATTTT.

This chain joins TRBV7-2 and TRBJ1-5; no clear D gene. Trimming cost V 1 base and J 7 bases, with 8 bases left between them. Germline loops: CDR1 SGHTA, CDR2 FQGNSA. This CDR3 is built from 13 residues. CDR3 in DNA: TGTGCCAGCAGCTTAGATCATAGCCAGCCCCAGCATTTT. Its translation: CASSLDHSQPQHF.

A word on this clone: The same CDR3 also results from other DNA sequences found in this sample. V is TRBV4-2 and J is TRBJ1-2; maybe TRBD1 (6 bases). Deletions cut 11 bases from V and 4 bases from J, with 20 bases between. The germline V gene has CDR1 LGHNA and CDR2 YNFKEQ. CDR3 length equals 14 residues. The chain's CDR3 is CAGQGRIRSYGYTF. Here the CDR3 DNA reads TGTGCCGGGCAGGGGAGGATTCGCAGCTATGGCTACACCTTC.

The chain couples TRBV18 to TRBJ2-7; TRBD2 is a possible D gene (5 bases). V lost 3 bases and J 5 bases, leaving 14 bases between the germline ends. The germline V gene encodes CDR1 KGHSH and CDR2 LQKENI. This CDR3 region has 14 residues. The CDR3 region is CASSPGIAGDEQYF. For the CDR3, the DNA is TGTGCCAGCTCACCCGGGATTGCCGGCGACGAGCAGTACTTC.

The chain links TRBV5-5 to TRBJ2-7; either TRBD1 or TRBD2 may fit D (5 bases each). The germline CDR1 and CDR2 sequences are SGHKS and YYEKEE (reference sequence). This CDR3 has 15 amino acids. The V end lost 1 base, the J end lost 2 bases, and 13 bases lay between the germline ends. CDR3 DNA sequence: TGTGCCAGCAGCTTGCGACAAATGGGACCCTACGAGCAGTACTTC. The encoded protein is CASSLRQMGPYEQYF.